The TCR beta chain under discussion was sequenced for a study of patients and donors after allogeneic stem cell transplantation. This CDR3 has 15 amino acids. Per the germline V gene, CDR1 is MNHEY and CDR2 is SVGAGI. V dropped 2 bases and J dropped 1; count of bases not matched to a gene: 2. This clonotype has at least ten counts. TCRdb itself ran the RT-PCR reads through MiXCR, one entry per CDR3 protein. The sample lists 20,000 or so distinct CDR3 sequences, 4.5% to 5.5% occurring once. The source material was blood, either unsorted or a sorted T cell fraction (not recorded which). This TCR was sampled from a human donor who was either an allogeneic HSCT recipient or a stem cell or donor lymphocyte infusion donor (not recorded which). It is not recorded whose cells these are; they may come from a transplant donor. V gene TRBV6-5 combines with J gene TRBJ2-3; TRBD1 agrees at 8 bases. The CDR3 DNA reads TGTGCCAGCAGTTACACCAGGGGGCGCACAGATACGCAGTATTTT. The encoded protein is CASSYTRGRTDTQYF.